This is a list of T cell receptor beta chains from one sample in a study of cytomegalovirus exposure and HLA in healthy donors. TCRdb keeps only in-frame clones here, not all; method: immunoSEQ multiplex PCR. The repertoire holds roughly 80,000 clones, with around two thirds as singletons. Sequencing was carried out using PBMCs. The receptors shown here come from a woman aged 45 to 65 in good health and CMV-seropositive. Both conserved end residues are part of each CDR3. D genes are given only for firm matches. Where a row states a size, it is once, few, many or the class of an expanded clone; other rows omit it.

V gene	D gene	clone size	J gene	CDR3 DNA	CDR3 protein
TRBV15	.	.	TRBJ1-6	TGTGCCACCAGCAGAGAGGAGGGTAGGAATTCACCCCTCCACTTT	CATSREEGRNSPLHF
TRBV25-1	.	few	TRBJ2-7	TGTGCCAGCTCTTCCCTAGCGCGCCCCTACGAGCAGTACTTC	CASSSLARPYEQYF
TRBV25-1	TRBD1	few	TRBJ2-2	TGTGCCAGCAGTGGCTGGACAGGGGAGAGCGGGGAGCTGTTTTTT	CASSGWTGESGELFF
TRBV7-6	.	.	TRBJ1-6	TGTGCCAGCAGCTCAAATTCACCCCTCCACTTT	CASSSNSPLHF
TRBV4-1	TRBD1	.	TRBJ1-2	TGCGCCAGCAGCCAAGGAACAGGGGTCGGCTACACCTTC	CASSQGTGVGYTF
TRBV23-1	TRBD1	few	TRBJ1-1	TGCGCCAGCAGTCAATCGTGTGCGACAGGGTCGGGAAACACTGAAGCTTTCTTT	CASSQSCATGSGNTEAFF
TRBV7-9	.	.	TRBJ2-3	TGTGCCAGCAGCTTAAGGGGGATTCCCCACACAGATACGCAGTATTTT	CASSLRGIPHTDTQYF
TRBV5-1	TRBD2	.	TRBJ2-1	TGCGCCAGCAGCCCACCTAGCGGGGGGCCGAACAATGAGCAGTTCTTC	CASSPPSGGPNNEQFF
TRBV28	.	.	TRBJ1-5	TGTGCCAGCAGTTTGGTGACAGTCAATCAGCCCCAGCATTTT	CASSLVTVNQPQHF
TRBV28	.	.	TRBJ2-1	TGTGCCAGCAGTCGACAGGTTGAGCAGTTCTTC	CASSRQVEQFF
TRBV9	.	.	TRBJ2-6	TGTGCCAGCAGCGTAGAGCCTGGGGCCAACGTCCTGACTTTC	CASSVEPGANVLTF
TRBV10-3	TRBD1	.	TRBJ1-2	TGTGCCAGCAGGGGGAGGAGGACTACTACTAACTATGGCTACACCTTC	CASRGRRTTTNYGYTF
TRBV10-3	TRBD1	.	TRBJ1-5	TGTGCCACCCTGCCGGGACAGGGCCGTTATAGCAATCAGCCCCAGCATTTT	CATLPGQGRYSNQPQHF
TRBV6-6	TRBD1	.	TRBJ1-6	TGTGCCAGCAGTTACGGACAGGCCAATTCACCCCTCCACTTT	CASSYGQANSPLHF
TRBV5-6	.	.	TRBJ2-3	TGTGCCAGCAGCTCAGGGCGAGATACGCAGTATTTT	CASSSGRDTQYF
TRBV7-8	.	few	TRBJ1-2	TGTGCCAGCAGCGGTGCCAGGGGACCGTTATACGGCTACACCTTC	CASSGARGPLYGYTF
TRBV19	TRBD1	few	TRBJ1-2	TGTGCCAGTAGTACCCGACAGGGAACCTATGGCTACACCTTC	CASSTRQGTYGYTF
TRBV5-6	.	.	TRBJ1-6	TGTGCCAGCAGCTTGTATCGGGACTTCTCCTATAATTCACCCCTCCACTTT	CASSLYRDFSYNSPLHF
TRBV4-1	.	.	TRBJ2-2	TGCGCCAGCAGCCAACCCGGTGGTCCCCAGAACACCGGGGAGCTGTTTTTT	CASSQPGGPQNTGELFF
TRBV7-8	.	.	TRBJ1-2	TGTGCCAGCAGCCCTCAGCGAGGAAGGGGGAATGGCTACACCTTC	CASSPQRGRGNGYTF
TRBV11-1	TRBD1	few	TRBJ1-1	TGTGCCAGCAGCGGCAGGGGGTCAGGACTGAACACTGAAGCTTTCTTT	CASSGRGSGLNTEAFF
TRBV13	.	once	TRBJ2-7	TGTGCCAGCAGTTTTACAGGGTACGGGGACCGCTACGAGCAGTACTTC	CASSFTGYGDRYEQYF
TRBV30	.	.	TRBJ2-3	TGTGCCTGGAACAGGGTGGGAGATACGCAGTATTTT	CAWNRVGDTQYF
TRBV30	.	few	TRBJ2-1	TGTGCCTGGAGTGTACTAGAGTCTAAGTTCTTC	CAWSVLESKFF
TRBV6-5	.	few	TRBJ1-5	TGTGCCAGCAGTTACTTCATGGGGGGGCAGCCCCAGCATTTT	CASSYFMGGQPQHF
TRBV7-2	TRBD2	.	TRBJ2-1	TGTGCCAGCAGCTTAGGACTAGCGGGCAGCTCCTACAATGAGCAGTTCTTC	CASSLGLAGSSYNEQFF
TRBV2	TRBD2	once	TRBJ2-7	TGTGCCAGCAGTCGACTAGCGGGGGGCCTCCTATACGAGCAGTACTTC	CASSRLAGGLLYEQYF
TRBV6-5	TRBD1	.	TRBJ2-5	TGTGCCAGCAAGAAGACAGGGGGTAAAGAGACCCAGTACTTC	CASKKTGGKETQYF
TRBV7-3	.	.	TRBJ1-3	TGTGCCAGCAGCTTAACGGGGGGAAGGGGCAACACCATATATTTT	CASSLTGGRGNTIYF
TRBV6-6	TRBD2	few	TRBJ2-1	TGTGCCAGCCGAGAGGTCGGCGGGGGGGTAAATTGGGAGCAGTTCTTC	CASREVGGGVNWEQFF
TRBV27	TRBD1	.	TRBJ1-1	TGTGCCAGCAAAAACAGGGGGAACGTTCCTGAAGCTTTCTTT	CASKNRGNVPEAFF
TRBV4-1	.	once	TRBJ2-2	TGCGCCAGCGGCAGGGATAAGGCGAACACCGGGGAGCTGTTTTTT	CASGRDKANTGELFF
TRBV28	.	.	TRBJ1-2	TGTGCCAGCAGTCTTATCGACAGTTATGGCTACACCTTC	CASSLIDSYGYTF
TRBV6-6	TRBD2	few	TRBJ2-7	TGTGCCAGCCGGACGGCGGGGGTATCCTACGAGCAGTACTTC	CASRTAGVSYEQYF
TRBV5-1	.	.	TRBJ1-4	TGCGCCAGCAGCTTGGAGGACAGCGGTAATGAAAAACTGTTTTTT	CASSLEDSGNEKLFF
TRBV15	.	.	TRBJ2-1	TGTGCCACCAGAATGACAGGTCGGGGCTACAATGAGCAGTTCTTC	CATRMTGRGYNEQFF
TRBV7-9	.	.	TRBJ2-6	TGTTCCAGCAGCTTAGTTCCGTGGCTCCTGACTTTC	CSSSLVPWLLTF
TRBV5-6	TRBD1	.	TRBJ2-7	TGTGCCAGCAGCTCCGGGACAGTTCTCTACGAGCAGTACTTC	CASSSGTVLYEQYF
TRBV4-1	TRBD2	.	TRBJ2-5	TGCGCCAGCAGCCAAGCGGAAGGCGGGGGGAATCAAGAGACCCAGTACTTC	CASSQAEGGGNQETQYF
TRBV6-1	TRBD1	.	TRBJ1-5	TGTGCCAGCAAGGGAGGGACAGGGGTCCAGCCCCAGCATTTT	CASKGGTGVQPQHF
TRBV19	.	.	TRBJ1-1	TGTGCCAGTAAAGTTGGGGGGACTGAAGCTTTCTTT	CASKVGGTEAFF
TRBV10-2	.	few	TRBJ2-1	TGCGCCAGCAGTGAGAGACAGCTCAATGAGCAGTTCTTC	CASSERQLNEQFF
TRBV4-1	TRBD1	few	TRBJ1-5	TGCGCCAGCAGCCCCCGAGGGGACAGGCTCTTGTCCCAGCATTTT	CASSPRGDRLLSQHF
TRBV30	.	.	TRBJ1-5	TGTGCCTGGAGTCCCGACGGGAATCAGCCCCAGCATTTT	CAWSPDGNQPQHF
TRBV28	.	.	TRBJ2-3	TGTGCCAGCAGTTGGCCAGATACGCAGTATTTT	CASSWPDTQYF
TRBV4-1	TRBD1	.	TRBJ1-3	TGCGCCAGCAGCCAGGGACAGGGGGGGGGTGTGGGAAACACCATATATTTT	CASSQGQGGGVGNTIYF
TRBV10-3	.	.	TRBJ2-5	TGTGCCATCAGTGAGTCGATAGCGGACCAAGAGACCCAGTACTTC	CAISESIADQETQYF
TRBV7-9	.	few	TRBJ1-2	TGTGCCAGCAGCCAGGAGGGCAGGGCGGTCGGTGGCTACACCTTC	CASSQEGRAVGGYTF